Described below is a single T cell receptor (beta chain) sequence and its context. Germline lookup yields CDR1 GTSNPN and CDR2 SVGIG (reference sequence). The ends lost 3 bases at V and 1 base at J; junction bases unmatched: 2. The CDR3 sequence is 14 residues long. This entry belongs to a study of cytotoxic CD8 clonotypes in ibrutinib-treated CLL. Whole-study context: Response specimens were obtained following a median treatment duration of approximately 12 months, with a range of 6 to 36.

Sequencing used immunoSEQ multiplex PCR; TCRdb keeps in-frame clones, though not all of them. Among more than 200,000 clones listed, roughly 77% were seen once. The chain combines TRBV30 with TRBJ2-2; 7 bases line up with TRBD2. The sequence came from a human donor with chronic lymphocytic leukemia. This sample comprised PBMCs, obtained after 12 months of ibrutinib treatment. The CDR3 is CAWRGGRNTGELFF. In DNA, the CDR3 is TGTGCCTGGAGGGGAGGGAGGAACACCGGGGAGCTGTTTTTT. Based on the CDR3 plus reference TRBV30 and TRBJ2-2, the full variable domain is SQTIHQWPATLVQPVGSPLSLECTVEGTSNPNLYWYRQAAGRGLQLLFYSVGIGQISSEVPQNLSASRPQDRQFILSSKKLLLSDSGFYLCAWRGGRNTGELFFGEGSRLTVL.